This T cell receptor (beta chain) comes out of a study of T-cell reconstitution after alpha-beta-depleted transplantation in children. Molecular barcoding with unique molecular identifiers was used for the TCRbeta library. TCRdb processed the PCR reads anew with MiXCR; each CDR3 protein has one entry. The sample consists of more than 450,000 distinct CDR3 sequences, approximately 20% of them appearing once. Germline lookup yields CDR1 MGHDK and CDR2 SYGVNS. With 0 bases removed from V and 11 bases from J, the gap between germline ends came to 10 bases. The CDR3 sequence is 12 residues long. The chain employs TRBV25-1 and TRBJ1-1; D is undetermined. The input for sequencing was PBMCs from the stem cell graft donor, taken from the stem cell graft. The TCR originated in a human donor who donated a stem cell graft to a child with acute lymphoblastic leukemia. In DNA, the CDR3 is TGTGCCAGCAGTGAATACGTATCCACGGCTTTCTTT. Translated: CASSEYVSTAFF.